This passage covers 23 T cell receptor beta chains from one sample sequenced in a study of tumor-infiltrating lymphocytes in primary liver carcinoma. With a constant-region primer, TCR beta cDNA was made from 450 to 550 ng of total RNA. Three nested multiplex PCR rounds, a slightly modified ARM-PCR method, built the TCR beta libraries. In the first two PCR rounds, TRBV1-TRBV30 forward primers were paired with a C-beta reverse primer, and each round lasted approximately 10 cycles. TCRdb re-called the multiplex PCR reads with MiXCR, one entry per CDR3 protein. Among a few hundred thousand distinct CDR3 sequences, about 50% were seen once, and the ten largest hold about 18%. The study extracted blood RNA from unsorted whole blood and also extracted germline DNA. The sequenced sample was peripheral blood. The source of these receptors is a woman in her thirties with primary liver carcinoma and hepatitis B virus infection.

The rearrangement uses TRBV28 and TRBJ2-5, with D possibly matching TRBD1 (5 bases). This CDR3 contains 15 residues. CDR1 and CDR2 (germline): MDHEN, SYDVKM. Deletions cut 2 bases from V and 1 base from J, with 11 bases between. The CDR3 bases are TGTGCCAGCAGTTTAATCCAGGGATCCCAAGAGACCCAGTACTTC. Its protein is CASSLIQGSQETQYF.

This chain links TRBV5-5 with TRBJ2-5; TRBD2 agrees at 7 bases. Germline V lookup: CDR1 SGHKS, CDR2 YYEKEE (reference sequence). V was clipped by 6 bases and J by 2 bases; unmatched bases: 13. The CDR3 totals 16 residues. The CDR3 loop reads CASTLGGLFRQETQYF. For the CDR3, the DNA is TGTGCCAGCACCCTGGGGGGACTATTCAGGCAAGAGACCCAGTACTTC.

Worth noting for this clonotype: Compared with germline, one end of the junction differs, possibly owing to a read error. The V and J genes are TRBV4-2 and TRBJ2-1; 7 nucleotides agree with TRBD1. The CDR3 totals 18 residues. Germline V lookup: CDR1 LGHNA, CDR2 YNFKEQ. CDR3 in amino acids: CASSQAPAAGGWDNERFF. DNA for the CDR3: TGTGCCAGCAGCCAGGCGCCTGCTGCAGGGGGTTGGGACAATGAGCGGTTCTTC.

This clonotype was detected a few times. In nucleotides, the CDR3 is TGTGCCAGCAGTTCCGGACAGGGTACCTACGAGCAGTACTTC. Protein: CASSSGQGTYEQYF. The rearrangement joins TRBV28 to TRBJ2-7, with 8 nucleotides matching TRBD1. This CDR3 has 14 residues. V lost 4 bases to trimming and J lost 2 bases; unmatched junction nucleotides: 4. CDR1 MDHEN and CDR2 SYDVKM come from the germline V gene.

The rearrangement uses TRBV5-4 and TRBJ2-1, with TRBD2 matching 9 bases. The CDR3 runs 16 residues. J lost 6 bases, V lost 4 bases, and 11 bases had no gene match. CDR1 is SGHNT and CDR2 is YYREEE in the germline V gene (reference sequence). Here the CDR3 DNA reads TGTGCCAGCAGCCCTCCTCGACTAGCGGCAGGCAATGAGCAGTTCTTC. This translates into CASSPPRLAAGNEQFF.

Many counts were recorded for this clonotype. The V gene is TRBV12-3 or TRBV12-4, the J gene TRBJ2-3, with 8 nucleotides matching TRBD2. J gave up 3 bases and V 5 bases, and 10 bases lay outside the gene matches. The CDR3 runs 16 residues. The CDR3 here is CASSPRGSGSTDTQYF. The DNA for the CDR3 is TGTGCCAGCAGTCCTCGGGGGAGCGGGAGTACAGATACGCAGTATTTT.

CDR3 sequence: CASSLRQASPGTNTQYF. CDR3 in DNA: TGTGCCAGCAGCCTCAGGCAGGCTAGTCCCGGGACAAATACGCAGTATTTT. The J gene is TRBJ2-3, the V gene TRBV11-2; D might be TRBD1 (6 bases). V lost 5 bases, J lost 7 bases, and 25 bases lay in between. Germline V gene lookup returns CDR1 SGHAT and CDR2 FQNNGV. This CDR3 contains 17 residues.

Comments on this clonotype: This clone may be a read error of a much larger clone one base away. The V and J genes are TRBV29-1 and TRBJ1-5; D ambiguous. The germline CDR1 and CDR2 sequences are SQVTM and ANQGSEA. Trimming stripped 4 bases from V and 5 bases from J, with 9 bases between. This CDR3 region has 12 residues. CDR3 sequence (DNA): TGCAGCGTTGCACGTGGGGATCAGCCCCAGCATTTT. It translates to CSVARGDQPQHF.

The V gene is TRBV7-9, the J gene TRBJ2-3; 8 bases fit TRBD1. Germline V gene lookup returns CDR1 SEHNR and CDR2 FQNEAQ (reference sequence). The length of the CDR3 is 15 residues. The V and J ends lost 5 bases and 2 bases, in that order; junction bases with no gene match: 6. CDR3 in DNA: TGTGCCAGCAGCGTTCAGGGGGCAATCACAGATACGCAGTATTTT. Its protein is CASSVQGAITDTQYF.

As to this clonotype: Mismatch with germline at one junction end may stem from a read error. The chain carries TRBV6-1 and TRBJ1-2; D gene ambiguous. Germline V gives CDR1 MNHNS, CDR2 SASEGT. The CDR3 contains 16 residues. The CDR3 DNA reads TGTGCCAGCAGAGACCCCGGGGTACTCTTGAGCGATGGCTACGCCTTC. Its translation: CASRDPGVLLSDGYAF.

This clonotype was counted many times. The J gene is TRBJ2-2, the V gene TRBV29-1; D is unresolved. Deletions cut 7 bases from V and 7 bases from J, with 10 bases between. CDR1 and CDR2 (germline): SQVTM, ANQGSEA. This CDR3 is built from 11 residues. The CDR3 protein is CSAWLGGELFF. CDR3 DNA sequence: TGCAGCGCATGGCTAGGCGGGGAGCTGTTTTTT.

This clonotype was seen more than once but under ten times. This chain uses TRBV5-4 with TRBJ2-1, with D perhaps TRBD1 or TRBD2 (5 bases each). Per germline, CDR1 SGHNT and CDR2 YYREEE (reference sequence). The CDR3 contains 16 residues. The germline V and J ends were trimmed by 3 bases and 2 bases, with 15 bases remaining between them. CDR3: CASSYNPGRAYNEQFF. CDR3 nucleotide sequence: TGTGCCAGCAGCTATAACCCGGGGCGGGCCTACAATGAGCAGTTCTTC.

This clonotype was observed a few times. The rearrangement joins TRBV14 to TRBJ2-7; the D is unclear. With 4 bases removed from V and 0 bases from J, the gap between germline ends came to 16 bases. Germline CDR1 reads SGHDN; CDR2 reads FVKESK. This CDR3 contains 16 residues. The CDR3 DNA follows: TGTGCCAGCAGCCTGACCCCGGGTAAAAGCTCCTACGAGCAGTACTTC. This translates into CASSLTPGKSSYEQYF. The full variable domain, completed using reference TRBV14 and TRBJ2-7, is EAGVTQFPSHSVIEKGQTVTLRCDPISGHDNLYWYRRVMGKEIKFLLHFVKESKQDESGMPNNRFLAERTGGTYSTLKVQPAELEDSGVYFCASSLTPGKSSYEQYFGPGTRLTVT.

Regarding this clonotype: It may be a read error: a sequence one base away is much more abundant. V usage is TRBV29-1 and J usage is TRBJ1-1; D unresolved. This CDR3 comprises 13 residues. Germline V gives CDR1 SQVTM, CDR2 ANQGSEA. The CDR3 DNA reads as TGCAGCGTTGAAGGCCGTCACAACACTGAAGCTTCCTTT. Translated: CSVEGRHNTEASF.

Remarks on this clonotype: The DNA is left out, because the CDR3 cannot be placed on it with certainty; the CDR3 is given as TCRdb lists it. The chain joins TRBV12-3 or TRBV12-4 to TRBJ2-2; the DNA was not compared with TRBD1, the D call given in the table. From its first to its last residue, the CDR3 has 15 amino acids. CDR3 sequence: CASRFGTGNTGELFF.

As to this clonotype: One end of the junction varies from germline; a read error may be responsible. The rearrangement links TRBV4-1 to TRBJ1-5; no reliable D call. The CDR3 runs 14 residues. CDR1 and CDR2 from the germline V gene are MGHRA and YSYEKL. The CDR3 DNA reads as TGCGCCAGCAGCCAAGTCAGTATCAATCAGCCCCATCATTTT. Translated: CASSQVSINQPHHF.

A remark on this clonotype: The conserved final phenylalanine or tryptophan is absent from the CDR3, which likely points to a read error. The chain has TRBV11-2 and TRBJ2-6; D may correspond to TRBD1 or TRBD2 (5 bases each). From germline, CDR1 is SGHAT and CDR2 FQNNGV. CDR3 length: 15 amino acids. DNA of the CDR3: TGTGCCAGCACCGGGACCGGTTCTGGGGCCAGCGTCCTGACTGTC. This encodes CASTGTGSGASVLTV.

This clonotype appeared a single time. This chain uses TRBV20-1 with TRBJ2-7; TRBD1 matches at 7 bases. This CDR3 comprises 14 residues. CDR1 and CDR2 from the germline V gene are DFQATT and SNEGSKA (reference sequence). The J segment lost 0 bases and the V segment lost 6 bases, leaving 8 bases of the junction unmatched. This CDR3 reads CSARRDSLSYEQYF. CDR3 DNA sequence: TGCAGTGCGAGACGGGACAGTCTCTCCTACGAGCAGTACTTC.

This clonotype was picked up a small number of times. CDR3 in DNA: TGTGCCAGCAGCCAAGAGGGGAGCGGGCGGGGCACCGGGGAGCTGTTTTTT. Protein product: CASSQEGSGRGTGELFF. The rearrangement uses TRBV4-2 and TRBJ2-2; a possible D gene is TRBD2 (6 bases). CDR1 and CDR2 from the germline V gene are LGHNA and YNFKEQ. The CDR3 spans 17 residues. V shed 0 bases and J shed 4 bases, with 15 bases lying between them.

This clonotype was picked up one time. A junction boundary mismatches the germline segment, possibly from a read error. The chain has TRBV12-3 or TRBV12-4 and TRBJ1-5; D unresolved. This CDR3 is built from 14 residues. The CDR3 reads CVSSLRPGNQPQHF. In DNA, the CDR3 is TGTGTCAGCAGTTTACGACCGGGAAATCAGCCCCAGCATTTT.

V and J are TRBV10-3 and TRBJ1-3, with unresolved D. V lost 6 bases to trimming and J lost 4 bases, with 7 bases between them. This CDR3 spans 12 amino acids. Germline values: CDR1 ENHRY, CDR2 SYGVKD. The CDR3 DNA reads as TGTGCCATCAGCGACCTAGGAAACACCATATATTTT. Residues: CAISDLGNTIYF.

At least ten counts were recorded for this clonotype. The chain uses TRBV11-3 and TRBJ2-2; 9 bases are a match to TRBD2. With V trimmed by 2 bases and J by 6 bases, 4 bases remained unmatched. Germline V CDR1 and CDR2: SGHNT, YENEEA. The CDR3 loop spans 15 amino acids. CDR3 loop: CASSLRSGRPGELFF. DNA for the CDR3: TGTGCCAGCAGCTTAAGGAGCGGGAGGCCCGGGGAGCTGTTTTTT. Combining the CDR3 with reference TRBV11-3 and TRBJ2-2 gives the whole variable domain EAGVVQSPRYKIIEKKQPVAFWCNPISGHNTLYWYLQNLGQGPELLIRYENEEAVDDSQLPKDRFSAERLKGVDSTLKIQPAELGDSAVYLCASSLRSGRPGELFFGEGSRLTVL.

This clonotype appeared many times. The rearrangement uses TRBV10-3 and TRBJ2-7; D is undetermined. Germline V gene data show CDR1 as ENHRY and CDR2 as SYGVKD. This CDR3 region has 11 residues. V shed 3 bases and J shed 6 bases, with 6 bases lying between them. CDR3 sequence reads: CAISDGGEQYF. The CDR3 coding sequence is TGTGCCATCAGTGATGGTGGCGAGCAGTACTTC.